This TCR beta chain was found in a study of Graves' ophthalmopathy and Graves' hyperthyroidism. The overall study: Investigators collected peripheral blood at initial diagnosis, before any treatment was given. The study's findings and limits: Blood contained most expanded thyroid clonotypes exceeding 0.001 frequency.

The table lists this clonotype with many counts. Its antigen remains unidentified. Trimming pared 5 bases from V and 4 bases from J, leaving 6 bases between. The CDR3 length is 12 residues. The study amplified TCR beta CDR3 regions using RNA transcripts. RT-PCR in the first round used HTBI primers; a second-round multiplex PCR followed. TCRdb re-called the multiplex PCR reads through MiXCR, storing one row per CDR3 protein. The sample shows 350,000 to 450,000 distinct CDR3 sequences, about 21% of them seen only once. The hyperthyroidism patients had a new diagnosis of under 2 months' duration and were aged 18 to 65. The PBMCs were taken from roughly 9.3 ml of fresh peripheral blood.

This clonotype was sampled from a woman under 30 with stable Graves' hyperthyroidism. This rearrangement joins TRBV12-3 or TRBV12-4 to TRBJ1-5; D is ambiguous. The sample was peripheral blood. The CDR3 region has the DNA TGTGCCAGCAGTCCCCATAATCAGCCCCAGCATTTT. This codes for CASSPHNQPQHF.